This T cell receptor (beta chain) was captured by sequencing in a study of OX40 agonist ivuxolimab in advanced cancers. At the level of the study: 30% to 40% of patients had received prior checkpoint inhibitor therapy. General study results and limits: Among the nonresponders, some also had low normalized T-cell clonal expansion.

V shed 1 base and J shed 3 bases, with 4 bases lying between them. CDR1 is MGHDK, CDR2 SYGVNS, per germline. The CDR3 covers 12 residues. Produced via immunoSEQ multiplex PCR; TCRdb's table is partial and in-frame only. The data contain 55,000 to 80,000 clones, 70% to 90% of them singletons. With regard to this clone: No antigen is known for it.

This sequence was found in an adult with an advanced solid tumor such as melanoma, head and neck, liver or kidney cancer. Sample: CD4+ or CD8+ T cells sorted from blood, taken in a trial of the OX40 agonist ivuxolimab. This chain uses TRBV25-1 with TRBJ2-7, with unresolved D. CDR3 protein: CASSEWFYEQYF. For the CDR3, the DNA is TGTGCCAGCAGTGAATGGTTCTACGAGCAGTACTTC.